The clone carrying this T cell receptor (beta chain) showed up just a few times. The antigen is undetermined. This sample was taken from a study of identical twins. V shed 6 bases and J 4 bases; nucleotides not matched to a gene: 15. The CDR3 has 18 residues. Per the germline V gene, CDR1 is DFQATT and CDR2 is SNEGSKA (reference sequence). Carrying unique molecular identifiers, the cDNA also gained a universal primer site through template switching. TCRdb reprocessed the 5' RACE reads via MiXCR and lists one record per CDR3 protein. The sample has around 670,000 distinct CDR3 sequences, around 6.1% seen once. Points from the study as a whole: Monozygotic twins shared more out-of-frame TCR alpha than recombination models predicted. Low generation-probability sequences were in excess among twin-shared out-of-frame alpha sequences. Donors were not followed over many years; analysis was cross-sectional.

The V call is TRBV20-1, the J call TRBJ2-5; 15 bases are shared with TRBD2. The origin of this receptor is a young man in good health. What was sequenced was naive T cells sorted from blood. The CDR3 region is CSANYPGQGLAGGETQYF. The CDR3 DNA follows: TGCAGTGCCAACTATCCGGGACAGGGACTAGCGGGAGGAGAGACCCAGTACTTC.